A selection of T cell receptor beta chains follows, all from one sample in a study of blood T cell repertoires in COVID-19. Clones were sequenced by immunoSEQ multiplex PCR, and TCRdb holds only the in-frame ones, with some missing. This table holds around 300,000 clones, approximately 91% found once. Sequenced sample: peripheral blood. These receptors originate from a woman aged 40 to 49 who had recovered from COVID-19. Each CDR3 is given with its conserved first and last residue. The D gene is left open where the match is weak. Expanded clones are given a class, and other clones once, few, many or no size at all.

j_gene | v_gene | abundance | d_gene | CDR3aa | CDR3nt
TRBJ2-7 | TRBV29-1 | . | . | CSVASGTDYYEQYF | TGCAGCGTTGCGTCCGGGACGGACTACTACGAGCAGTACTTC
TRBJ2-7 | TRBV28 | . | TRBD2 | CASSSTSGNYYEQYF | TGTGCCAGCAGTTCGACTAGCGGGAACTACTACGAGCAGTACTTC
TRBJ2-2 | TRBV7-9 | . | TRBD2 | CASSLVYTSGTQTGELFF | TGTGCCAGCAGCTTAGTCTACACTAGCGGGACCCAAACCGGGGAGCTGTTTTTT
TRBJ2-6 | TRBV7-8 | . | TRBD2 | CASSLAGAGGANVLTF | TGTGCCAGCAGCTTAGCGGGAGCGGGGGGGGCCAACGTCCTGACTTTC
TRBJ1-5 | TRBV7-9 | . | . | CASSLLIRGNQPQHF | TGTGCCAGCAGCTTATTAATCCGGGGCAATCAGCCCCAGCATTTT
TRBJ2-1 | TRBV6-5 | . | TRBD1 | CASSYSVGTGGEQFF | TGTGCCAGCAGTTACTCGGTCGGGACAGGAGGCGAGCAGTTCTTC
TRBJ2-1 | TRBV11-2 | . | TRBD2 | CASSLGASGRDKQFF | TGTGCCAGCAGCTTAGGGGCTAGCGGGAGGGATAAGCAGTTCTTC
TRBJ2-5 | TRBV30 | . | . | CACAGQLEETQYF | TGTGCCTGCGCGGGACAGCTCGAGGAGACCCAGTACTTC
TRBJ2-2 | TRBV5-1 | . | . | CASSPGGAGGAGELFF | TGCGCCAGCAGCCCCGGAGGGGCAGGGGGAGCCGGGGAGCTGTTTTTT
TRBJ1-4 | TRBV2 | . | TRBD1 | CASSRGSGEKLFF | TGTGCCAGCAGCAGGGGGTCTGGTGAAAAACTGTTTTTT
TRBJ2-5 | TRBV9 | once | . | CASSVEVVSGETQYF | TGTGCCAGCAGCGTAGAGGTAGTATCCGGGGAGACCCAGTACTTC
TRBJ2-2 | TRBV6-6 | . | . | CASRHRNTGELFF | TGTGCCAGCAGACACAGGAACACCGGGGAGCTGTTTTTT
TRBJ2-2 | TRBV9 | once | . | CASSPDGGSGELFF | TGTGCCAGCAGCCCAGATGGGGGGTCCGGGGAGCTGTTTTTT
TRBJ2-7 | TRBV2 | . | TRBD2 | CASTSGNSLEQYF | TGTGCCAGCACTAGCGGTAATTCCCTCGAGCAGTACTTC
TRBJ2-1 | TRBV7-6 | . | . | CASSPPRLPSSYNEQFF | TGTGCCAGCAGCCCGCCCCGTCTCCCCAGCTCCTACAATGAGCAGTTCTTC
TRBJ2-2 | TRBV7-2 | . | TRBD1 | CASIKTTGGPGELFF | TGTGCCAGCATCAAAACTACAGGGGGCCCCGGGGAGCTGTTTTTT
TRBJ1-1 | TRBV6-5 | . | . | CASSYGGRASTEAFF | TGTGCCAGCAGTTATGGGGGCAGGGCGTCCACTGAAGCTTTCTTT
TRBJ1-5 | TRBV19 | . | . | CASSPLPTEYSNQPQHF | TGTGCCAGTAGTCCTCTCCCGACAGAATATAGCAATCAGCCCCAGCATTTT
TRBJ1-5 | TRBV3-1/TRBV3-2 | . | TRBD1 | CASSQDATGTGLMPQHF | TGTGCCAGCAGCCAAGATGCGACCGGGACAGGGTTAATGCCCCAGCATTTT
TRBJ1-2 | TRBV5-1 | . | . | CASSFGGVSYGYTF | TGCGCCAGCAGCTTTGGGGGGGTTAGCTATGGCTACACCTTC